A single T cell receptor beta chain is shown here with its context. The data are from a study of T cells in localized non-small cell lung cancer. The CDR3 totals 15 residues. V gave up 2 bases and J gave up 4 bases, with 12 bases separating them. CDR1 is SGDLS and CDR2 is YYNGEE in the germline V gene. Assay used: immunoSEQ multiplex PCR; TCRdb lists only in-frame clones, some missing. The sample lists 52,000 or so clones; 75% to 90% were seen once. The chain recombines TRBV9 with TRBJ2-2; D gene uncertain. Sequencing used peripheral blood mononuclear cells, obtained before any cancer treatment. This TCR was recovered from a man aged 35-69 years with stage III lung adenocarcinoma. The CDR3 loop reads CASSVSGSSTGELFF. The CDR3 coding sequence is TGTGCCAGCAGCGTTTCAGGAAGTAGCACCGGGGAGCTGTTTTTT. Supplemented by reference TRBV9 and TRBJ2-2, the full variable domain reads DSGVTQTPKHLITATGQRVTLRCSPRSGDLSVYWYQQSLDQGLQFLIQYYNGEERAKGNILERFSAQQFPDLHSELNLSSLELGDSALYFCASSVSGSSTGELFFGEGSRLTVL.